These 11 T cell receptor beta chains originate from one sample sequenced in a study of T-cell reconstitution after alpha-beta-depleted transplantation in children. Researchers prepared the TCRbeta library using unique molecular identifiers, the study reports. TCRdb re-derived calls from the PCR reads in MiXCR, one entry per CDR3 protein. Of roughly 400,000 distinct CDR3 sequences listed, roughly 22% are singletons. The sample here was PBMCs from the stem cell graft donor, taken from the stem cell graft. These receptors all stem from a human donor who donated a stem cell graft to a child with acute myeloid leukemia.

The sample holds many counts of this clonotype. A junction end diverges from the germline sequence, so it may reflect a read error. The chain joins TRBV7-2 to TRBJ2-3; D remains unclear. CDR3 length equals 11 residues. Germline V gene sequence: CDR1 SGHTA, CDR2 FQGNSA. The CDR3 here is CASSLTGTEYF. The CDR3 nucleotides read TGTGCCAGCAGCTTAACGGGTACGGAGTATTTT.

At least ten counts were recorded for this clonotype. The chain combines TRBV6-2 or TRBV6-3 with TRBJ2-6; D might be TRBD2 (6 bases). Trimming stripped 4 bases from V and 1 base from J, with 14 bases between. CDR1 and CDR2 from the germline V gene are MNHEY and SVGEGT. The CDR3 extends over 17 amino acids. The CDR3, as DNA: TGTGCCAGCAGTTCTGCGGGAACGGCTTCTGGGGCCAACGTCCTGACTTTC. It specifies CASSSAGTASGANVLTF.

This clonotype has a count of ten or more. This sequence joins TRBV6-1 and TRBJ1-4; maybe TRBD1 (6 bases). Germline loops: CDR1 MNHNS, CDR2 SASEGT. This CDR3 spans 14 amino acids. The V end was cut by 6 bases, the J end by 7 bases, with 15 bases between. In DNA, the CDR3 is TGTGCCAGCAGCAACAGGGTTGGGAGTGAAAAACTGTTTTTT. Translation gives CASSNRVGSEKLFF.

In its sample, this clonotype was seen a few times. The CDR3 DNA sequence: TGTGCCTGGAATAGCGGGAGGGTTGACGAGCAGTACTTC. It specifies CAWNSGRVDEQYF. The chain links TRBV30 to TRBJ2-7; the match to TRBD2 covers 11 bases. The CDR3 has 13 residues. V was pared by 4 bases and J by 5 bases, with 4 bases of the junction left unmatched. Germline V CDR1 and CDR2: GTSNPN, SVGIG (reference sequence).

This clonotype was counted a few times. V gene TRBV12-3 or TRBV12-4 combines with J gene TRBJ1-5, with a tentative D call TRBD1 (6 bases). Trimming pared 1 base from V and 5 bases from J, leaving 12 bases between. This CDR3 has 15 residues. The CDR3 sequence: CASSLGAGADQPQHF. Here the CDR3 DNA reads TGTGCCAGCAGTTTAGGGGCAGGGGCCGATCAGCCCCAGCATTTT.

This rearrangement joins TRBV15 to TRBJ2-3; D call uncertain. The CDR3 contains 13 residues. V was clipped by 3 bases and J by 3 bases, with 7 bases between them. CDR1 and CDR2 (germline): LNHNV, YYDKDF (reference sequence). CDR3 sequence: CATSRAPTDTQYF. CDR3 nucleotide sequence: TGTGCCACCAGCAGGGCCCCAACAGATACGCAGTATTTT.

About this clonotype itself: A much larger clone differs from this one at a single base, so this may be a read error. The genes are TRBV10-3 and TRBJ2-1, with D perhaps assigned TRBD1 or TRBD2 (5 bases each). The CDR3 totals 15 residues. In germline, CDR1 is ENHRY, CDR2 SYGVKD. The CDR3, as DNA: TGTGCCATCAGTGAGCGGGGACCCTCCTACAATGTGCAGTTCTTC. Translating it yields CAISERGPSYNVQFF.

This clonotype was picked up many times. V usage is TRBV29-1 and J usage is TRBJ2-1; 13 nucleotides line up with TRBD2. Germline CDR1 reads SQVTM; CDR2 reads ANQGSEA. The CDR3 contains 21 residues. The trim removed 5 bases at V and 2 bases at J, leaving 21 bases unmatched. CDR3 amino acids: CSVPHGTSGTNLKSPYNEQFF. CDR3 bases: TGCAGCGTTCCACACGGGACTAGCGGGACCAATTTGAAATCTCCCTACAATGAGCAGTTCTTC.

This clonotype has only a few counts. The V gene is TRBV29-1, the J gene TRBJ2-2, with D perhaps matching TRBD2 (6 bases). Trimming stripped 4 bases from V and 4 bases from J, with 7 bases between. Germline V gene lookup returns CDR1 SQVTM and CDR2 ANQGSEA. The CDR3 length is 12 residues. This chain's CDR3 is CSVVSGTGELFF. The CDR3 region has the DNA TGCAGCGTTGTTAGCGGCACCGGGGAGCTGTTTTTT.

This clonotype has ten or more counts. V and J are TRBV20-1 and TRBJ2-7; 9 bases map to TRBD1. From germline, CDR1 is DFQATT and CDR2 SNEGSKA (reference sequence). The CDR3 is 13 amino acids. V trimming: 3 bases; J trimming: 4 bases; junction bases outside the gene matches: 4. CDR3 sequence: CSARQQGAYEQYF. The DNA of the CDR3 is TGCAGTGCTAGGCAACAGGGGGCTTACGAGCAGTACTTC.

The CDR3 spells CSVGLRLARDGETQYF. CDR3 nucleotides: TGCAGCGTTGGCTTGCGTCTAGCGCGAGACGGAGAGACCCAGTACTTC. The chain employs TRBV29-1 and TRBJ2-5, with D perhaps TRBD2 (6 bases). The V and J ends lost 4 bases and 4 bases respectively, with 22 bases between them. There are 16 residues in the CDR3. CDR1 and CDR2 from the germline V gene are SQVTM and ANQGSEA. The variable domain in full, completed from reference TRBV29-1 and TRBJ2-5, reads SAVISQKPSRDICQRGTSLTIQCQVDSQVTMMFWYRQQPGQSLTLIATANQGSEATYESGFVIDKFPISRPNLTFSTLTVSNMSPEDSSIYLCSVGLRLARDGETQYFGPGTRLLVL.